Listed here are 5 T cell receptor beta chains from one sample, sequenced in a study of T-cell reconstitution after alpha-beta-depleted transplantation in children. Unique molecular identifiers were used to barcode this TCRbeta library. One entry per CDR3 protein results from TCRdb running MiXCR on the PCR reads. This sample has 450,000 to 600,000 distinct CDR3 sequences, with over 10% found just once. Sample: PBMCs, mostly from graft donor cells, taken 360 days after TCRalphabeta/CD19-depleted stem cell transplant. The source is a male patient aged 10 to 17 who had a stem cell transplant for acute myeloid leukemia, so the T cells may come from the graft donor.

This clonotype was seen only a few times. V gene TRBV29-1 combines with J gene TRBJ1-1; D is ambiguous. The germline V gene has CDR1 SQVTM and CDR2 ANQGSEA. Trimming shortened V by 3 bases and J by 6 bases, and 11 bases separated the two germline ends. The CDR3 consists of 12 residues. The CDR3 loop reads CSVDGSLAEAFF. Here the CDR3 DNA reads TGCAGCGTTGATGGCAGCCTAGCTGAAGCTTTCTTT.

This clonotype was counted only a few times. This chain links TRBV4-2 with TRBJ2-2; 8 bases map to TRBD2. J was trimmed by 0 bases and V by 3 bases; bases with no gene match: 3. CDR1 and CDR2 from the germline V gene are LGHNA and YNFKEQ. This CDR3 has 16 residues. The CDR3 is CASSHTSGANTGELFF. The DNA of the CDR3 is TGTGCCAGCAGCCACACTAGCGGAGCGAACACCGGGGAGCTGTTTTTT.

This clonotype was observed at least ten times. V usage is TRBV10-3 and J usage is TRBJ1-1, with 8 positions matching TRBD1. This CDR3 has 14 amino acids. CDR1 and CDR2 from the germline V gene are ENHRY and SYGVKD. The ends lost 7 bases at V and 2 bases at J; junction bases unmatched: 6. The CDR3 nucleotides are TGTGCCATCACCTCCGACAGGGGTAACACTGAAGCTTTCTTT. Its protein product is CAITSDRGNTEAFF.

The chain joins TRBV5-1 to TRBJ1-1; perhaps TRBD1 as D (6 bases). Germline assignment: CDR1 SGHRS and CDR2 YFSETQ. The CDR3 has 16 residues. V was pared by 4 bases and J by 4 bases, with 20 bases between. CDR3 sequence reads: CASSTSLLGGGTEAFF. The CDR3 nucleotides are TGCGCCAGCAGCACGTCCCTACTGGGGGGCGGCACTGAAGCTTTCTTT.

This chain joins TRBV20-1 and TRBJ2-1; weak D call: TRBD2 (6 bases). The CDR3 covers 17 residues. The V and J ends lost 1 base and 3 bases respectively, with 19 bases between them. CDR1 is DFQATT and CDR2 is SNEGSKA in the germline V gene (reference sequence). The CDR3 sequence: CSARVSDRDWFYNEQFF. The CDR3 DNA is TGCAGTGCTAGAGTGTCCGACCGGGACTGGTTCTACAATGAGCAGTTCTTC.